The present TCR beta chain was sequenced within a study of OX40 agonist ivuxolimab in advanced cancers. Whole-study context: Dose-escalation patients had hepatocellular carcinoma, melanoma, renal cell or head and neck cancer.

TCRdb's copy holds only in-frame clones and misses some; the assay was immunoSEQ multiplex PCR. The sample comprises tens of thousands of clones, around 80% of which are singletons, and 7.5% to 10% rests with the top ten. The CDR3 loop spans 12 amino acids. Trimming shortened V by 5 bases and J by 4 bases, and 7 bases separated the two germline ends. Germline loops: CDR1 SGHTA, CDR2 FQGTGA. This sequence originates from an adult with an advanced solid tumor such as melanoma, head and neck, liver or kidney cancer. The sequenced sample was CD4+ or CD8+ T cells sorted from blood, obtained in a trial of the OX40 agonist ivuxolimab. V is TRBV7-3 and J is TRBJ2-3; D possibly matches TRBD1 or TRBD2 (5 bases each). The CDR3 region is CASSLGPDTQYF. The DNA of the CDR3 is TGTGCCAGCAGCCTGGGACCAGATACGCAGTATTTT.